A single sample gave rise to the 27 T cell receptor beta chains below, sequenced in a study of T cell responses to AZD1222 COVID-19 vaccine (dated by TCRdb to the early 2020s). In light of the paper, this sample's time point label describes: baseline before first vaccination. The library was generated by the immunoSEQ multiplex PCR assay. TCRdb re-hosts the immuneACCESS table, in-frame sequences only. Its copies lack some clones; in the studies checked, an unresolved V gene accounts for under half of them, and the cause for the rest is not known. This sample has fewer than 150,000 clones in its table, and roughly 93% of those were observed once. Together, the top ten hold about 0.91% of the sample. This specimen was peripheral blood, taken on day 0 of AZD1222 vaccination. These receptor sequences come from an adult in good health.

The chain is built from TRBV5-1 and TRBJ1-6, with unresolved D. This CDR3 is built from 14 residues. Germline loops: CDR1 SGHRS, CDR2 YFSETQ. V was shortened by 0 bases and J by 7 bases, with 8 bases between the two germline ends. CDR3 sequence: CASSLEGLNSPLHF. CDR3 nucleotides: TGCGCCAGCAGCTTGGAAGGGTTAAATTCACCCCTCCACTTT.

The rearrangement joins TRBV7-2 to TRBJ2-5, with D unclear. CDR1 SGHTA and CDR2 FQGNSA come from the germline V gene. Trimming removed 7 bases at V and 3 bases at J, with 12 bases between. This CDR3 contains 13 residues. CDR3 loop: CASNPILKETQYF. The CDR3 nucleotides read TGTGCCAGCAACCCCATACTAAAAGAGACCCAGTACTTC.

The chain recombines TRBV15 with TRBJ2-1, with 7 bases that match TRBD2. The J segment lost 4 bases and the V segment lost 6 bases, leaving 9 bases of the junction unmatched. This CDR3 comprises 15 residues. Germline CDR1 LNHNV, CDR2 YYDKDF (reference sequence). The CDR3 DNA follows: TGTGCCACCAGGGAAGCGGGGCATGCTTACAATGAGCAGTTCTTC. Translation gives CATREAGHAYNEQFF. Variable domain in full (rest from reference TRBV15 and TRBJ2-1): DAMVIQNPRYQVTQFGKPVTLSCSQTLNHNVMYWYQQKSSQAPKLLFHYYDKDFNNEADTPDNFQSRRPNTSFCFLDIRSPGLGDTAMYLCATREAGHAYNEQFFGPGTRLTVL.

The gene calls are TRBV5-6 and TRBJ1-3; D perhaps matches TRBD1 (5 bases). Germline-derived CDR1 and CDR2 are SGHDT and YYEEEE. The V end was cut by 2 bases, the J end by 5 bases, with 8 bases between. CDR3 length: 13 amino acids. This chain's CDR3 is CASSFNRRNTIYF. The CDR3 bases are TGTGCCAGCAGCTTCAACAGGAGAAACACCATATATTTT.

The chain has TRBV7-9 and TRBJ1-6, with D possibly TRBD1 on 6 matching bases. The CDR3 runs 15 residues. V lost 4 bases and J lost 4, with 11 bases in between. CDR1 and CDR2 (germline): SEHNR, FQNEAQ (reference sequence). The CDR3 bases are TGTGCCAGCAGCTCCTCCGACAGGTATAATTCACCCCTCCACTTT. Translation gives CASSSSDRYNSPLHF.

This clone was seen just once. The V and J genes are TRBV19 and TRBJ1-2; 11 bases match TRBD1. Trimming at V came to 0 bases and at J to 8 bases, leaving 11 bases not matched to a gene. Germline loops: CDR1 LNHDA, CDR2 SQIVND (reference sequence). This CDR3 comprises 17 residues. CDR3 sequence: CASSIDLPEDRGRGYTF. The CDR3 nucleotides are TGTGCCAGTAGTATAGACTTACCTGAGGACAGGGGGCGAGGCTACACCTTC.

This clone was counted a single time. The chain employs TRBV7-2 and TRBJ2-1; D remains unclear. The germline gives CDR1 SGHTA, CDR2 FQGNSA. This CDR3 comprises 15 residues. Trimming removed 1 base from V and 10 bases from J, with 17 bases in between. CDR3 sequence reads: CASSLERLSLEEQFF. CDR3 bases: TGTGCCAGCAGCTTAGAAAGGCTATCCCTTGAGGAGCAGTTCTTC.

This rearrangement joins TRBV6-5 to TRBJ1-1; D remains ambiguous. The germline V gene has CDR1 MNHEY and CDR2 SVGAGI. The V end was cut by 7 bases, the J end by 0 bases, with 6 bases between. The CDR3 covers 12 residues. CDR3 nucleotide sequence: TGTGCCAGCATCGTGATGAACACTGAAGCTTTCTTT. It specifies CASIVMNTEAFF.

This rearrangement joins TRBV4-1 to TRBJ1-2; 7 positions agree with TRBD1. Germline CDR1 MGHRA, CDR2 YSYEKL. This CDR3 region has 15 residues. V shed 1 base and J 8 bases; nucleotides not matched to a gene: 10. The CDR3, as DNA: TGCGCCAGCAGCCAAGGTCCGGGACAGATAACCGGCTACACCTTC. Its protein is CASSQGPGQITGYTF.

The rearrangement links TRBV7-2 to TRBJ1-3; no firm D call. CDR3 length equals 16 residues. V shed 1 base and J shed 0 bases, with 10 bases lying between them. Germline lookup yields CDR1 SGHTA and CDR2 FQGNSA. In DNA, the CDR3 is TGTGCCAGCAGCTTAGTGTGGGATACCTCTGGAAACACCATATATTTT. This codes for CASSLVWDTSGNTIYF.

The chain uses TRBV4-2 and TRBJ1-2; a weak D match, TRBD1 (5 bases). CDR1 LGHNA and CDR2 YNFKEQ come from the germline V gene. V lost 2 bases and J 8 bases, leaving 18 bases between the germline ends. This CDR3 region has 15 residues. CDR3 residues: CASSQTGGDILGYTF. CDR3 DNA: TGTGCCAGCAGCCAAACAGGAGGCGATATATTAGGCTACACCTTC.

V is TRBV7-3 and J is TRBJ1-4; weak D call: TRBD1 (5 bases). V shed 4 bases and J shed 7 bases, with 13 bases lying between them. This CDR3 has 14 amino acids. Germline CDR1 reads SGHTA; CDR2 reads FQGTGA. CDR3 region: CASSSDWGAEKLFF. Here the CDR3 DNA reads TGTGCCAGCAGCTCTGATTGGGGCGCTGAAAAACTGTTTTTT.

J is TRBJ1-1 and V is TRBV2; no firm D call. CDR3 size: 15 residues. From germline, CDR1 is SNHLY and CDR2 FYNNEI. The germline V and J ends were trimmed by 4 bases and 8 bases, with 20 bases remaining between them. CDR3 loop: CASSGALGVAGEAFF. Here the CDR3 DNA reads TGTGCCAGCAGTGGAGCTTTGGGTGTTGCTGGGGAAGCTTTCTTT.

The V call is TRBV6-1, the J call TRBJ2-1; 7 bases map to TRBD1. The CDR3 runs 16 residues. V gave up 0 bases and J gave up 4 bases; unmatched junction bases: 6. Looked up from germline, CDR1 is MNHNS and CDR2 is SASEGT. The CDR3 sequence is CASSEAGRGLYNEQFF. In DNA, the CDR3 is TGTGCCAGCAGTGAAGCAGGCAGGGGGTTATACAATGAGCAGTTCTTC.

This chain uses TRBV28 with TRBJ1-5; D is undetermined. V was trimmed by 6 bases and J by 2 bases, leaving 14 bases between them. The CDR3 totals 15 residues. The germline V gene encodes CDR1 MDHEN and CDR2 SYDVKM. The CDR3 protein is CASRSTARGNQPQHF. In DNA form, the CDR3 reads TGTGCCAGCAGGAGTACCGCCCGAGGCAATCAGCCCCAGCATTTT. Combining the CDR3 with reference TRBV28 and TRBJ1-5 gives the whole variable domain DVKVTQSSRYLVKRTGEKVFLECVQDMDHENMFWYRQDPGLGLRLIYFSYDVKMKEKGDIPEGYSVSREKKERFSLILESASTNQTSMYLCASRSTARGNQPQHFGDGTRLSIL.

V gene TRBV2 combines with J gene TRBJ2-7, with D maybe TRBD1 (6 bases). Germline-derived CDR1 and CDR2 are SNHLY and FYNNEI. There are 14 residues in the CDR3. V shed 4 bases and J shed 1 base, with 11 bases lying between them. The CDR3 region has the DNA TGTGCCAGCAGTGTCCGGACAGCATCCTACGAGCAGTACTTC. Its translation is CASSVRTASYEQYF.

The genes are TRBV30 and TRBJ2-7, with D perhaps matching TRBD1 or TRBD2 (5 bases each). Trimming stripped 5 bases from V and 6 bases from J, with 17 bases between. The CDR3 is 13 amino acids. Germline V lookup: CDR1 GTSNPN, CDR2 SVGIG (reference sequence). The CDR3, as DNA: TGTGCCTGGCAAAAACAGGTAGGGAGCGAGCAGTACTTC. Its protein is CAWQKQVGSEQYF.

In its sample, this clone was seen a few times. The rearrangement links TRBV9 to TRBJ1-1, with D hard to call. Per the germline V gene, CDR1 is SGDLS and CDR2 is YYNGEE. Deletions cut 1 base from V and 2 bases from J, with 12 bases between. The CDR3 is 15 amino acids. The CDR3 DNA reads TGTGCCAGCAGCGTATCGGATCCAGGTAACACTGAAGCTTTCTTT. Protein sequence: CASSVSDPGNTEAFF.

This chain joins TRBV3-1 (or the pseudogene TRBV3-2) and TRBJ1-2; D gene unclear. The CDR3 consists of 14 residues. Per germline, CDR1 LGHDT and CDR2 YNNKEL (reference sequence). The ends were cut back, 0 bases at V and 3 bases at J, with 8 bases in the middle. The CDR3 loop is CASSQDVGHYGYTF. CDR3 coding DNA: TGTGCCAGCAGCCAAGATGTGGGTCACTATGGCTACACCTTC.

The V gene is TRBV3-1 (or the pseudogene TRBV3-2), the J gene TRBJ2-3; 9 nucleotides match TRBD2. The J segment lost 6 bases and the V segment lost 3 bases, leaving 4 bases of the junction unmatched. CDR1 and CDR2 (germline): LGHDT, YNNKEL (reference sequence). The CDR3 has 14 amino acids. The CDR3: CASSHATSGDTQYF. The CDR3 nucleotides read TGTGCCAGCAGCCACGCCACTAGCGGGGATACGCAGTATTTT.

The chain uses TRBV5-6 and TRBJ1-1; D gene unclear. Trimming took off 4 bases at V and 7 bases at J, with 17 bases between the two ends. The CDR3 length is 14 residues. Germline V gives CDR1 SGHDT, CDR2 YYEEEE. CDR3 DNA: TGTGCCAGCAGCCTTCTCGGGCCCACGCTTGAAGCTTTCTTT. Translating gives CASSLLGPTLEAFF.

The V and J genes are TRBV9 and TRBJ2-1, with TRBD2 identical over 7 bases. V lost 2 bases, J lost 0 bases, and 2 bases stayed unmatched. This CDR3 is 15 amino acids long. Per the germline V gene, CDR1 is SGDLS and CDR2 is YYNGEE. CDR3 sequence (DNA): TGTGCCAGCAGCGTGCGGGGGAACTCCTACAATGAGCAGTTCTTC. The encoded protein is CASSVRGNSYNEQFF.

J is TRBJ1-6 and V is TRBV19; TRBD1 aligns across 7 bases. This CDR3 comprises 16 residues. V shed 5 bases, J shed 5 bases, and the junction held 9 bases outside the gene matches. Germline values: CDR1 LNHDA, CDR2 SQIVND (reference sequence). The CDR3, as DNA: TGTGCCAGTAGTCTACCGACAGGGTTCCATAATTCACCCCTCCACTTT. It encodes CASSLPTGFHNSPLHF.

The chain combines TRBV11-2 with TRBJ2-2; 7 bases match TRBD2. V trimming: 2 bases; J trimming: 4 bases; junction bases outside the gene matches: 4. The length of the CDR3 is 15 residues. Germline loops: CDR1 SGHAT, CDR2 FQNNGV. In DNA, the CDR3 is TGTGCCAGCAGCTTACGGGGGAGGGTCACCGGGGAGCTGTTTTTT. This codes for CASSLRGRVTGELFF.

The CDR3 sequence is CASSDRDSYYEQYF. The CDR3 region has the DNA TGTGCCAGCAGTGATCGGGACAGTTACTACGAGCAGTACTTC. This chain uses TRBV2 with TRBJ2-7; 7 nucleotides align to TRBD1. This CDR3 is built from 14 residues. V shed 3 bases, J shed 3 bases, and the junction held 5 bases outside the gene matches. Germline CDR1 SNHLY, CDR2 FYNNEI.

The chain couples TRBV2 to TRBJ2-7, with 7 bases matching TRBD1. This CDR3 is built from 15 residues. Looked up from germline, CDR1 is SNHLY and CDR2 is FYNNEI. V was pared by 4 bases and J by 9 bases, with 15 bases of the junction left unmatched. The CDR3 DNA reads TGTGCCAGCAGTGCAATCGCGAGGGGGCCGGTAGGGCAGTACTTC. It specifies CASSAIARGPVGQYF. Supplemented by reference TRBV2 and TRBJ2-7, the full variable domain reads EPEVTQTPSHQVTQMGQEVILRCVPISNHLYFYWYRQILGQKVEFLVSFYNNEISEKSEIFDDQFSVERPDGSNFTLKIRSTKLEDSAMYFCASSAIARGPVGQYFGPGTRLTVT.

This clone was seen just once. V usage is TRBV5-1 and J usage is TRBJ2-1; TRBD1 aligns across 8 bases. The V segment lost 4 bases and the J segment 8 bases; nucleotides outside the gene matches: 5. Germline-derived CDR1 and CDR2 are SGHRS and YFSETQ. This CDR3 is 13 amino acids long. CDR3 DNA sequence: TGCGCCAGCAGCATCGGACAGGGCCATGAGCAGTTCTTC. Translated, it gives CASSIGQGHEQFF.